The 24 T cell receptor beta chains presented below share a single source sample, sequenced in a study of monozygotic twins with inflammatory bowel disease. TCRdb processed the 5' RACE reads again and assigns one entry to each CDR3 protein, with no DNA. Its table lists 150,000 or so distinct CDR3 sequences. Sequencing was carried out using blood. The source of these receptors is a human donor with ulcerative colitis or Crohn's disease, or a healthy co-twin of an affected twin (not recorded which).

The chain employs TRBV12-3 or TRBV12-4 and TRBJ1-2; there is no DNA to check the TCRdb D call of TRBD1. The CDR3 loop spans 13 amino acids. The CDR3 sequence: CASSRQAHRGYTF.

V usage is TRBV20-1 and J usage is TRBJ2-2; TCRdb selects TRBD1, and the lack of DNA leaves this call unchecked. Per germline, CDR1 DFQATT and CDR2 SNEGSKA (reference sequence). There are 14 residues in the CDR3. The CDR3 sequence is CSASRDRGTGELFF.

CDR3 loop: CSAVRAGQPQHF. The rearrangement uses TRBV20-1 and TRBJ1-5. From germline, CDR1 is DFQATT and CDR2 SNEGSKA (reference sequence). The CDR3 totals 12 residues.

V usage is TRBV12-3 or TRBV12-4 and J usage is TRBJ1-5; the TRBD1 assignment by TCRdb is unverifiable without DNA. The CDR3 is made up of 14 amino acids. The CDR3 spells CASSLGDRAQPQHF.

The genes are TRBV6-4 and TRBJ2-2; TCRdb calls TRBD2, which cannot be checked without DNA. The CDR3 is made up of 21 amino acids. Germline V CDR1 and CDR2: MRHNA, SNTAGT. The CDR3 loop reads CASTRMGTSGRREYYTGELFF.

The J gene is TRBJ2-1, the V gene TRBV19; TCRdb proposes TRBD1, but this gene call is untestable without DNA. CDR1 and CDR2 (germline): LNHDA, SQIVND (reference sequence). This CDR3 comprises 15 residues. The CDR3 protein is CASSIGQTSSNEQFF.

The CDR3 sequence: CAWSVVRGPTDTQYF. This chain joins TRBV30 and TRBJ2-3; TCRdb designates TRBD1, a call that cannot be tested without DNA. CDR1 and CDR2 from the germline V gene are GTSNPN and SVGIG (reference sequence). CDR3 length: 15 amino acids.

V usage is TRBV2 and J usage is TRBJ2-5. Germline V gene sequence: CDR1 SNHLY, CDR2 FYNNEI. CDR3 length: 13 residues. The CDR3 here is CASSEVSRETQYF.

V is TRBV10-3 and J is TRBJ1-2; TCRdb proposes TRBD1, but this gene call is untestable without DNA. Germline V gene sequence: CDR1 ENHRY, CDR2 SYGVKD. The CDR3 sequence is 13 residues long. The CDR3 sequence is CAISETGDGGYTF.

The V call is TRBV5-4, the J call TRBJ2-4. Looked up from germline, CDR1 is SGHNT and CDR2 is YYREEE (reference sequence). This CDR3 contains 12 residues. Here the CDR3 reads CASSAEQNSQYF.

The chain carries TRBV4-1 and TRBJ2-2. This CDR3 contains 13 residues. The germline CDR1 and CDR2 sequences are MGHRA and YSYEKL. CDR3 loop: CASSQVETGELFF.

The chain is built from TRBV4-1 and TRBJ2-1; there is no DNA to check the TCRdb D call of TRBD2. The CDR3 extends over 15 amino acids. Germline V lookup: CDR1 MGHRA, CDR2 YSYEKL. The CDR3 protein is CASSQWSPSYNEQFF.

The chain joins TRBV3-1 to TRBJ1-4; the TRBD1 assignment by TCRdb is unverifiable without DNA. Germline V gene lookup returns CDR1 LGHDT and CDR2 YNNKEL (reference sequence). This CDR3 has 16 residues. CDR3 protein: CASSLGEGGTNEKLFF.

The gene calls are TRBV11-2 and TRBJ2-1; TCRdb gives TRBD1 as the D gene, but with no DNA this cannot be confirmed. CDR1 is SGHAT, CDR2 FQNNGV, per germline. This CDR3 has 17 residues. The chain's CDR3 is CASSLGRGQGPYNEQFF.

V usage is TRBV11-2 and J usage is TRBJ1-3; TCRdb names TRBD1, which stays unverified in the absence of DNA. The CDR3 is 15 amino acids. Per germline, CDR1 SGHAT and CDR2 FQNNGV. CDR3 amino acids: CASSASADRGNTIYF.

The CDR3: CASSLDSGGVTDTQYF. The V gene is TRBV5-1, the J gene TRBJ2-3; as DNA is missing, the TRBD2 call by TCRdb cannot be tested. The CDR3 consists of 16 residues. Germline CDR1 SGHRS, CDR2 YFSETQ.

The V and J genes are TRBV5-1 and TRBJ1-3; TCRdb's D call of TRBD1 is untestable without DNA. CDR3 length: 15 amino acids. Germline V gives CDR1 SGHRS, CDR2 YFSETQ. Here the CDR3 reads CASRSSGQTGNTIYF. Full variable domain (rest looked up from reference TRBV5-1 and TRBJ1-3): KAGVTQTPRYLIKTRGQQVTLSCSPISGHRSVSWYQQTPGQGLQFLFEYFSETQRNKGNFPGRFSGRQFSNSRSEMNVSTLELGDSALYLCASRSSGQTGNTIYFGEGSWLTVV.

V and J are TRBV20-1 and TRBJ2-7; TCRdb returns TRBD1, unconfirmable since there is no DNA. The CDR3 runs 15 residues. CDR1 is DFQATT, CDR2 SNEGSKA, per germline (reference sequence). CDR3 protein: CSARDAGSAVYEQYF.

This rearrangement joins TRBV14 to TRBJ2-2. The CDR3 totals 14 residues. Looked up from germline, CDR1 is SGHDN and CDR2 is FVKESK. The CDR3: CASSQTVYTGELFF.

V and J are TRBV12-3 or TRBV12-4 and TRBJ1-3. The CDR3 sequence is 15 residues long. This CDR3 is CASSSSGSSGNTIYF.

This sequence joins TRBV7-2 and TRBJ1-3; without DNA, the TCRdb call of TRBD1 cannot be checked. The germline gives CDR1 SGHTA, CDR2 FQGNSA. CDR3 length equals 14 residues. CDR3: CASSFQGSGNTIYF.

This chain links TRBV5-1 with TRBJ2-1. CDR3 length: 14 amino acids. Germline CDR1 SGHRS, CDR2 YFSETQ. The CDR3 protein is CASSLRFSYNEQFF. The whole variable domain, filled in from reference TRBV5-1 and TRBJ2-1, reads KAGVTQTPRYLIKTRGQQVTLSCSPISGHRSVSWYQQTPGQGLQFLFEYFSETQRNKGNFPGRFSGRQFSNSRSEMNVSTLELGDSALYLCASSLRFSYNEQFFGPGTRLTVL.

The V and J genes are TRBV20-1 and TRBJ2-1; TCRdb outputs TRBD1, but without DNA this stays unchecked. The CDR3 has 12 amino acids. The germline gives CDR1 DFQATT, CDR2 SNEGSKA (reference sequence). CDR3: CSVDGGDSEQFF.

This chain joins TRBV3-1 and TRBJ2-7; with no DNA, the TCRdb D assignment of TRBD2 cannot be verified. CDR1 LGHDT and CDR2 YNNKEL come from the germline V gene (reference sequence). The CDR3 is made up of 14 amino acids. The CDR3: CASSLLAGSHEQYF.